Below, 12 T cell receptor beta chains from the same sample are listed, as sequenced in a study of blood T cell repertoires in COVID-19. Profiled with immunoSEQ multiplex PCR; TCRdb holds only in-frame clones, not every one. The sample has 200,000 or so clones, about 90% seen once. The sample consisted of peripheral blood. The receptors stem from a woman between 70 and 85 years old with acute or convalescent COVID-19.

The J gene is TRBJ2-1, the V gene TRBV14; 7 bases line up with TRBD2. Germline CDR1 is SGHDN and CDR2 is FVKESK. Losses at the gene ends were 1 base for V and 8 bases for J; bases not matched to a gene: 5. The CDR3 runs to 14 residues. The CDR3 nucleotides read TGTGCCAGCAGCCAAGTTCAGCGGGGTGATGAGCAGTTCTTC. Translating gives CASSQVQRGDEQFF.

The chain has TRBV27 and TRBJ2-1, with 16 positions matching TRBD2. The CDR3 has 19 residues. Per the germline V gene, CDR1 is MNHEY and CDR2 is SMNVEV (reference sequence). The V gene end was trimmed by 2 bases and the J gene end by 5 bases; junction bases not matched to a gene: 9. The DNA of the CDR3 is TGTGCCAGCAGTTTAGTGGGGGTTGGGACTAGCGGGAGGGACAATGAGCAGTTCTTC. Encoded protein: CASSLVGVGTSGRDNEQFF.

V is TRBV6-5 and J is TRBJ2-1; no firm D call. CDR1 is MNHEY and CDR2 is SVGAGI in the germline V gene. This CDR3 contains 14 residues. The ends were cut back, 4 bases at V and 8 bases at J, with 15 bases in the middle. This chain's CDR3 is CASSWRLDSDEQFF. The CDR3 DNA reads TGTGCCAGCAGTTGGCGCCTTGACTCCGATGAGCAGTTCTTC.

The V gene is TRBV3-1 (or the pseudogene TRBV3-2), the J gene TRBJ2-3, with D unclear. This CDR3 is built from 16 residues. Germline V lookup: CDR1 LGHDT, CDR2 YNNKEL (reference sequence). The V gene lost 4 bases and the J gene lost 2 bases, with 16 bases spanning the gap. Written as DNA, the CDR3 is TGTGCCAGCAGCCCCCAAGGCGGCAGCAACACAGATACGCAGTATTTT. The encoded protein is CASSPQGGSNTDTQYF.

The chain has TRBV7-2 and TRBJ2-7; 12 positions agree with TRBD2. V lost 4 bases and J lost 0; bases outside the gene matches: 1. The germline gives CDR1 SGHTA, CDR2 FQGNSA. There are 15 residues in the CDR3. DNA of the CDR3: TGTGCCAGCAGCTGGACTAGCGGGGCCTCCTACGAGCAGTACTTC. Protein product: CASSWTSGASYEQYF.

The J gene is TRBJ1-6, the V gene TRBV28; D may be TRBD1 (5 bases). The germline V gene has CDR1 MDHEN and CDR2 SYDVKM. The V end lost 6 bases, the J end lost 4 bases, and 10 bases lay between the germline ends. This CDR3 contains 14 residues. CDR3 sequence: CASRTGGYNSPLHF. Written as DNA, the CDR3 is TGTGCCAGCAGAACAGGCGGTTATAATTCACCCCTCCACTTT. Based on the CDR3 plus reference TRBV28 and TRBJ1-6, the full variable domain is DVKVTQSSRYLVKRTGEKVFLECVQDMDHENMFWYRQDPGLGLRLIYFSYDVKMKEKGDIPEGYSVSREKKERFSLILESASTNQTSMYLCASRTGGYNSPLHFGNGTRLTVT.

The rearrangement links TRBV11-2 to TRBJ2-2; the match to TRBD1 covers 8 bases. There are 15 residues in the CDR3. Germline V gene data show CDR1 as SGHAT and CDR2 as FQNNGV. Trimming cost V 6 bases and J 4 bases; bases outside gene matches: 7. The CDR3 is CASRPSTGVTGELFF. DNA of the CDR3: TGTGCCAGCAGACCCTCGACAGGGGTCACCGGGGAGCTGTTTTTT.

The chain combines TRBV19 with TRBJ2-3; the match to TRBD1 covers 7 bases. The trim removed 6 bases at V and 4 bases at J, leaving 4 bases unmatched. The CDR3 loop spans 13 amino acids. Germline assignment: CDR1 LNHDA and CDR2 SQIVND (reference sequence). CDR3 bases: TGTGCCAGTAGCCTCCAGGGGGCAGATACGCAGTATTTT. The encoded protein is CASSLQGADTQYF.

The chain uses TRBV5-4 and TRBJ2-5; no reliable D call. CDR1 SGHNT and CDR2 YYREEE come from the germline V gene (reference sequence). V was shortened by 3 bases and J by 2 bases, with 14 bases between the two germline ends. The CDR3 is 15 amino acids. The DNA for the CDR3 is TGTGCCAGCAGCTCCGCGGTGAGATCTCAAGAGACCCAGTACTTC. Translation: CASSSAVRSQETQYF.

The J gene is TRBJ1-2, the V gene TRBV6-6; D might be TRBD1 (5 bases). Germline V lookup: CDR1 MNHNY, CDR2 SVGAGI (reference sequence). CDR3 length equals 16 residues. V lost 0 bases, J lost 5 bases, and 16 bases lay in between. CDR3 protein: CASSYSIGGGGYGYTF. In DNA form, the CDR3 reads TGTGCCAGCAGTTACTCGATTGGGGGGGGAGGTTATGGCTACACCTTC.

This clone was seen only once. This chain links TRBV3-1 (or the pseudogene TRBV3-2) with TRBJ1-1; 7 nucleotides agree with TRBD1. Germline CDR1 is LGHDT and CDR2 is YNNKEL (reference sequence). V lost 3 bases and J lost 11; bases outside the gene matches: 6. The CDR3 is made up of 12 amino acids. The DNA of the CDR3 is TGTGCCAGCAGCCACTCAACAGGGGATGCTTTCTTT. It translates to CASSHSTGDAFF.

The chain uses TRBV7-8 and TRBJ2-1; 7 bases map to TRBD1. The ends lost 2 bases at V and 9 bases at J; junction bases unmatched: 4. Germline CDR1 and CDR2: SGHVS and FQNEAQ. This CDR3 has 13 amino acids. DNA for the CDR3: TGTGCCAGCAGCTTAAAACAGGGGACTGAGCAGTTCTTC. Its translation is CASSLKQGTEQFF.